This record concerns one TCR beta chain sequence. Antigen unknown. The CDR3 totals 15 residues. The germline gives CDR1 LGHDT, CDR2 YNNKEL (reference sequence). The V end was cut by 3 bases, the J end by 0 bases, with 10 bases between. TCRdb used MiXCR to reprocess the RT-PCR reads, holding one entry per CDR3 protein. This repertoire shows approximately 500,000 distinct CDR3 sequences, 12% to 15% found once; its top ten account for roughly 10%. The record originates from a study of response to subunit inactivated influenza vaccine. Whole-study findings and limits: The authors proposed limited new T cell recruitment per seasonal influenza vaccination.

The chain uses TRBV3-1 and TRBJ2-3; maybe TRBD2 (5 bases). This clonotype was obtained from a man in his fifties or sixties who received an inactivated influenza vaccine. Sequences were derived from PBMCs from blood, sampled roughly 12 days after vaccination. The CDR3 protein is CASSQMGGSTDTQYF. The CDR3 region has the DNA TGTGCCAGCAGCCAGATGGGCGGGAGCACAGATACGCAGTATTTT.